The entry that follows covers one TCR beta chain sequence. There is no known antigen for this receptor. Per-base qualities were not stored, and no clone one base away is much larger. Measured from the cysteine to the phenylalanine, the CDR3 is 13 residues long. The sequence is cut down to CDR3 DNA, 39 bases in frame from base 1. CDR1 is given as SEHNR and CDR2 as FQNEAQ, both from the germline V gene (reference sequence). Trimming at the junction amounts to 2 bases on V and 8 bases on J, and the germline ends lie 10 bases apart. The sample comes from a study of shared clonotypes between healthy human individuals (dated by TCRdb to the early 2020s). Broadly, across the study: The cohort comprised two women and three men aged 18 to 49 years. For each donor, three plates each were used for CD4 naive and CD4 memory, two plates were used for CD8 naive, and one plate was used for CD8 memory. To estimate repertoire size and how much clonotypes are shared between individuals, the study performed deep sequencing of blood TCR repertoires from five healthy adults. To increase sequencing depth and limit assay-specific biases, different laboratories used diverse techniques to prepare libraries and sequence TCR repertoires. Between about 0.85 and 10 billion PBMCs per donor were obtained by leukapheresis.

Summary of the overall study and its limitations: Based on pairwise subsampling, the degree of clonotype sharing among donors was expected to be affected by sequencing depth. Incomplete sequencing was indicated by rarefaction of sorted-subset datasets, despite the large sequencing depth. Naive subsets generally had larger estimated clonotype richness than memory subsets did. Sampling was restricted to blood, and TCR repertoires in tissues likely differ from the TCR repertoires found in blood. When a few donors were compared, the shared fraction of clonotypes was 5% to 6.5% for naive CD4, 3% to 4% for naive CD8, about 2.5% for memory CD4, and 0.4% for memory CD8. Because the study included a small number of donors, the genetic and exposure-history diversity represented was limited. Clonotypes shared by all four sorted-subset donors showed higher generation probabilities than non-shared clonotypes.

CD8 naive samples were CD45RO-negative cells positively selected for CCR7, giving a CD45RA+CCR7+ population that excluded TemRA cells. The donors were healthy, HIV-negative adults with no recently reported acute infections or vaccinations. All donors were Caucasian adults living in Nashville, Tennessee, USA. After blood collection by leukapheresis, PBMCs were isolated using Ficoll-Histopaque density gradient centrifugation and then cryopreserved in the vapor phase of liquid nitrogen. Analytical flow cytometry was used to check the purity and quantity of every magnetically sorted T cell population. Genomic DNA was isolated from every sorted fraction and measured by UV absorbance on a Nanodrop 2000c. Using the deep immunoSEQ assay, multiplex PCR amplified TCR CDR3 regions from genomic DNA. Extracted genomic DNA from each cell subset was spread evenly across all wells of several immunoSEQ 96-well plates, with each plate serving as a replicate. For sorted subsets, about 220 ng of genomic DNA, equivalent to roughly 33,000 T cell genomes, went into each replicate PCR. Purified libraries were measured with a Qubit 3.0 fluorometer, size-checked on a Bioanalyzer 2100, and measured again with the KAPA Library Quantification kit. Each immunoSEQ 96-well plate was sequenced on its own single-read 150-cycle Illumina NextSeq 550 flow cell. From the authors' description of their analysis: Because only junctional sequences without quality scores were contained in the immunoSEQ output, filtering matching that applied to full-length reads could not be performed. To assign V/J genes and CDR3, sequences were annotated against IMGT germline references using PyIR, a Python wrapper for IgBLAST v1.9. Reads were removed for weak V/J assignments (E-value above 1e-6), missing CDR3, stop codons, out-of-frame junctions, or ambiguous translated residues. V3J clonotypes were defined as sequences sharing the same inferred V gene, J gene, and CDR3 amino acid sequence. To compute the percentage overlap between repertoires, the number of shared unique clonotypes was divided by the size of the smaller repertoire. RTK rarefaction, the Chao1 estimator, and Recon v2.1 estimates of unobserved clonotypes were used to assess repertoire richness. Generation probabilities for all TCRbeta clonotypes obtained by the gDNA method from several donors were computed using OLGA. This is the immuneACCESS table as TCRdb keeps it, with only in-frame sequences that have V and J called. A part of the clones is gone; compared with another copy, unresolved V genes explain less than half, and the rest is unexplained. V and J calls and clone size are copied from that table; D and trimming were computed from the DNA. The sample contains roughly 2,000,000 clones, roughly 94% of them found a single time. The ten largest account for 1% to 1.5% of the sample.

The source of this sequence is a man between 18 and 35 years old in good health. Recombination connected TRBV7-9 to TRBJ2-1; the D gene assignment is ambiguous. Sequencing was performed on naive CD8+ T cells sorted from blood. This sample's cell subset or site label indicates: CD45RA+CCR7+. The sequenced DNA: TGTGCCAGCAGCTTATCTAACTTCGATGAGCAGTTCTTC. This codes for CASSLSNFDEQFF.